This T cell receptor beta chain appears in the sequencing data of a study of T cell repertoires in cytomegalovirus infection. Study-level information: Public TCR beta signatures marked donors with CMV infection and the matching HLA.

As to this clonotype: Its antigen is still unknown.

V gave up 3 bases and J gave up 2 bases, with 13 bases separating them. CDR1 and CDR2 (germline): SEHNR, FQNEAQ (reference sequence). CDR3 length: 15 amino acids. One entry per CDR3 protein results from TCRdb running MiXCR on the reads. The table shows roughly 640,000 distinct CDR3 sequences, with 24% occurring only once. Findings and caveats of the study: The study found HLA-C-restricted CMV-specific TCR beta clonotypes dominating the ex vivo response.

The chain employs TRBV7-9 and TRBJ1-1; D is unresolved. This TCR was recovered from a human donor in good health (CMV status not recorded). Some clones in this sample may be carry-over from other donors' samples. The sample consisted of CD8+ T cells from PBMCs. The CDR3 DNA is TGTGCCAGCAGCTTCCGGGCCTTTCAAAACACTGAAGCTTTCTTT. Its protein product is CASSFRAFQNTEAFF.